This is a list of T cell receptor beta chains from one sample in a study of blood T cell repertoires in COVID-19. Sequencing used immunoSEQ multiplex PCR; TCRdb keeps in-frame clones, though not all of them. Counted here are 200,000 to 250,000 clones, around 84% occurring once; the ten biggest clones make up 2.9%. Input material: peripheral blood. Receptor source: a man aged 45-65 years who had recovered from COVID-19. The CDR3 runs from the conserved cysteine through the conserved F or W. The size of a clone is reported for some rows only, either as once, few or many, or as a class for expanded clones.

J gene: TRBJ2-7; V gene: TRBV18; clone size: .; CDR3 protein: CASSTGLAGLEQYF
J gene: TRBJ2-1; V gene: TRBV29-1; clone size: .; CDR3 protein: CSGKRQGVMGEQFF
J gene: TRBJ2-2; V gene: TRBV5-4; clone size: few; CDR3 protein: CASSPRQGGTGELFF
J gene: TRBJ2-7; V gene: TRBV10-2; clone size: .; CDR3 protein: CASSEGGYEQYF
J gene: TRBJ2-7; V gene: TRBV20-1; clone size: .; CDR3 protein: CSASTGKYEQYF
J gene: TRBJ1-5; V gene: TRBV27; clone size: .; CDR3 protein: CASSLGQGAWQPQHF
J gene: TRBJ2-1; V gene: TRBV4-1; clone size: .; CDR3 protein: CASSQGLADNEQFF
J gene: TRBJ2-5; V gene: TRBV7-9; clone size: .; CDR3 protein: CASTPRRVGSGSGETQYF
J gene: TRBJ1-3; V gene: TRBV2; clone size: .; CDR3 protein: CASSFGQFPGNTIYF
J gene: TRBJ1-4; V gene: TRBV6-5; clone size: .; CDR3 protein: CASSYGGQGGEKLFF
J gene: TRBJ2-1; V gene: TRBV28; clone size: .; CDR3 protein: CASRGMGVDNEQFF
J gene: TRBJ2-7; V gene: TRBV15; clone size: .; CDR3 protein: CATSRESGTYEQYF
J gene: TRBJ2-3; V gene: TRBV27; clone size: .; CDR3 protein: CASSPIIGGSTDTQYF
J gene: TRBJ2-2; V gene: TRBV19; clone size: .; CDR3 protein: CASSHERERRAGELFF
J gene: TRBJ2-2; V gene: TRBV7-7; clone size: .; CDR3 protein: CASSPDYAGELFF
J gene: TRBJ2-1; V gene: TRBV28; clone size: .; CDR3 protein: CASSLYLSGRILSEQFF
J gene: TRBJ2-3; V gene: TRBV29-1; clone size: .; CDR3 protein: CSVEQEPDTQYF
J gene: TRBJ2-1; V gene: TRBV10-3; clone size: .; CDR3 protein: CAINGGSSFNEQFF
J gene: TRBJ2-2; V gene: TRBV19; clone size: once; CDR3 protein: CASTAGFANTGELFF
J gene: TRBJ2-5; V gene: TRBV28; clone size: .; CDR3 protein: CASSFTRGRRETQYF
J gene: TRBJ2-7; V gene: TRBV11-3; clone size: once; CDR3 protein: CASSPGGSGLMAYEQYF
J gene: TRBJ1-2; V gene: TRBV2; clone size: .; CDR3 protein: CASRLQGQGGYTF
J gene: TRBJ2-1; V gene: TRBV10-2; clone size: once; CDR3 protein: CASTDPGLAGSNEQFF
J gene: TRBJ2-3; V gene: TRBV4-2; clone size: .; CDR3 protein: CASSQALAGGPDTDTQYF
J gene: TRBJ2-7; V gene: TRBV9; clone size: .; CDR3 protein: CASSVNDRSREQYF
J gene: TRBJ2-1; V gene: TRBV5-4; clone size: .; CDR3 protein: CASRSTRRSSYNEQFF
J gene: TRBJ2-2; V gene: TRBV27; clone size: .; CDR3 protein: CASRLSGTSGRSSTGELFF
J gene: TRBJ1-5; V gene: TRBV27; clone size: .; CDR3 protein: CASRGQGRNQPQHF
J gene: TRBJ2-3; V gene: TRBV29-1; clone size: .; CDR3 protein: CSVEGQADTQYF
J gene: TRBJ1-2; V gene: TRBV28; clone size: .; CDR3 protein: CASSLLWGRAGGYTF
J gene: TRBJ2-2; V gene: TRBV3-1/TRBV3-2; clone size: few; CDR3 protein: CASSQGTKGWAGRTGELFF